These 2 T cell receptor beta chains were all obtained from the same sample, sequenced in a study of lung T cells in sarcoidosis with Löfgren's syndrome. MiXCR was run by TCRdb on the reads, yielding one entry per CDR3 protein. The table records 15,000 to 20,000 distinct CDR3 sequences, roughly 20% of them present only once. Sequences were obtained from CD4+ T cells from PBMCs. The receptor source for this set is a human donor with sarcoidosis (Löfgren's syndrome or another form), or a control subject (not recorded which).

This clonotype was counted only a few times. This chain joins TRBV10-2 and TRBJ2-6; no clear D gene. Trimming removed 6 bases at V and 1 base at J, with 7 bases between. Looked up from germline, CDR1 is WSHSY and CDR2 is SAAADI. This CDR3 region has 14 residues. CDR3 sequence reads: CASSDWSGANVLTF. For the CDR3, the DNA is TGCGCCAGCAGCGACTGGTCTGGGGCCAACGTCCTGACTTTC.

In its sample, this clonotype was seen many times. The chain recombines TRBV5-4 with TRBJ1-2, with 7 bases identical to TRBD1. The CDR3 runs to 13 residues. From germline, CDR1 is SGHNT and CDR2 YYREEE (reference sequence). J lost 6 bases, V lost 2 bases, and 4 bases had no gene match. CDR3 DNA: TGTGCCAGCAGCTTAGGGGGCAGCAATGGCTACACCTTC. Translated: CASSLGGSNGYTF.